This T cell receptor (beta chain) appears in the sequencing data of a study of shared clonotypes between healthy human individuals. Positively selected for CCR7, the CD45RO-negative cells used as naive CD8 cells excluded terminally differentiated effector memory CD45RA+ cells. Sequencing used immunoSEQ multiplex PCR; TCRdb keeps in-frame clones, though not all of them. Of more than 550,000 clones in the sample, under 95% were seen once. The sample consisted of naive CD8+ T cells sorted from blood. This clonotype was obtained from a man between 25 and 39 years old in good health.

The CDR3 spells CASSQGGWGENTYEQYF. CDR3 in DNA: TGCGCCAGCAGCCAAGGGGGATGGGGAGAAAACACCTACGAGCAGTACTTC. The V and J genes are TRBV4-3 and TRBJ2-7; D may be TRBD2 (5 bases). CDR3 size: 17 residues. Germline V gene sequence: CDR1 LGHNA, CDR2 YSLEER. Between the trimmed V and J ends, which lost 1 base and 2 bases, there was a span of 18 bases.